Each of the 3 T cell receptor beta chains below was sequenced from the same sample in a study of CXCR3-negative and CXCR3-positive naive CD8 T cells. TRB cDNA was prepared as libraries by UMI-labeled 5' RACE. For each CDR3 protein, TCRdb gives one entry from its re-call of the 5' RACE reads, without DNA. Reported are more than 35,000 distinct CDR3 sequences; the ten largest clones contain about 15%. The sequenced sample consisted of memory CD8+ T cells from blood. The receptors shown here come from a human donor in good health. Some clones in this sample may be carry-over from other donors' samples.

The chain uses TRBV6-4 and TRBJ2-3; lacking DNA, the TRBD1 call made by TCRdb goes unchecked. Germline V gene data show CDR1 as MRHNA and CDR2 as SNTAGT. This CDR3 contains 15 residues. CDR3 in amino acids: CASSNGGHSTDTQYF.

The J gene is TRBJ2-2, the V gene TRBV20-1; without DNA, the TCRdb call of TRBD1 cannot be checked. CDR1 is DFQATT and CDR2 is SNEGSKA in the germline V gene (reference sequence). CDR3 size: 17 residues. CDR3 loop: CSARDGGAGGDTGELFF.

The chain is built from TRBV29-1 and TRBJ2-1. This CDR3 contains 12 residues. Germline assignment: CDR1 SQVTM and CDR2 ANQGSEA. The CDR3 here is CSVKYSVRVWFF.